This passage covers 31 T cell receptor beta chains from one sample sequenced in a study of shared clonotypes between healthy human individuals. Data came from immunoSEQ multiplex PCR; TCRdb stores just in-frame clones and leaves some out. Of more than 1,200,000 clones listed, around 98.5% were seen once; the top ten hold approximately 0.38%. Sequenced material: naive CD4+ T cells sorted from blood. Subset of the sample: CD45RA+ positively selected. The source is a man aged 30-40 years in good health.

This clone occurred once. The chain combines TRBV6-5 with TRBJ2-3, with TRBD2 identical over 8 bases. After removal of 0 bases from V and 4 bases from J, the junction contained 3 bases not matched to a gene. This CDR3 comprises 15 residues. Germline lookup yields CDR1 MNHEY and CDR2 SVGAGI. The DNA of the CDR3 is TGTGCCAGCAGTTACTCGTTGCGGGAGGCAGATACGCAGTATTTT. Translating gives CASSYSLREADTQYF.

Turning to this clone: The same CDR3 can be traced to other DNA sequences in this sample. This chain links TRBV5-1 with TRBJ2-1; D is uncertain. This CDR3 contains 15 residues. Germline V gives CDR1 SGHRS, CDR2 YFSETQ. Trimming shortened V by 0 bases and J by 0 bases, and 7 bases separated the two germline ends. In nucleotides, the CDR3 is TGCGCCAGCAGCTTGGAGCCTAGCTCCTACAATGAGCAGTTCTTC. This codes for CASSLEPSSYNEQFF.

The V gene is TRBV19, the J gene TRBJ2-7; tentative D call: TRBD1 (6 bases). The CDR3 covers 14 residues. Trimming cost V 5 bases and J 4 bases, with 15 bases left between them. The germline gives CDR1 LNHDA, CDR2 SQIVND (reference sequence). The CDR3 reads CASSAGTIPYEQYF. The CDR3 DNA follows: TGTGCCAGTAGTGCAGGGACAATACCTTACGAGCAGTACTTC. Variable domain in full (rest from reference TRBV19 and TRBJ2-7): DGGITQSPKYLFRKEGQNVTLSCEQNLNHDAMYWYRQDPGQGLRLIYYSQIVNDFQKGDIAEGYSVSREKKESFPLTVTSAQKNPTAFYLCASSAGTIPYEQYFGPGTRLTVT.

Comments on this clone: Other DNA sequences in this sample translate to the same CDR3. The genes are TRBV2 and TRBJ1-5; no firm D call. V gave up 4 bases and J gave up 1 base, with 5 bases separating them. This CDR3 comprises 13 residues. CDR1 SNHLY and CDR2 FYNNEI come from the germline V gene. The CDR3 DNA follows: TGTGCCAGCAGTGCTGGGAGCAATCAGCCCCAGCATTTT. Translation gives CASSAGSNQPQHF.

J is TRBJ2-5 and V is TRBV28; a possible D gene is TRBD1 (5 bases). Germline loops: CDR1 MDHEN, CDR2 SYDVKM. Trimming shortened V by 5 bases and J by 4 bases, and 14 bases separated the two germline ends. The CDR3 consists of 14 residues. The CDR3 is CASSRRQGAETQYF. The CDR3 region has the DNA TGTGCCAGCAGTCGGCGGCAGGGTGCAGAGACCCAGTACTTC. Variable domain in full (rest from reference TRBV28 and TRBJ2-5): DVKVTQSSRYLVKRTGEKVFLECVQDMDHENMFWYRQDPGLGLRLIYFSYDVKMKEKGDIPEGYSVSREKKERFSLILESASTNQTSMYLCASSRRQGAETQYFGPGTRLLVL.

The chain joins TRBV2 to TRBJ2-7; 8 nucleotides align to TRBD1. The CDR3 is 14 amino acids. V trimming: 6 bases; J trimming: 5 bases; junction bases outside the gene matches: 9. Germline assignment: CDR1 SNHLY and CDR2 FYNNEI. The CDR3 DNA sequence: TGTGCCAGCAGGGGGGACAGGTACATCAACGAGCAGTACTTC. Residues: CASRGDRYINEQYF. Full variable domain (remainder filled in from reference TRBV2 and TRBJ2-7): EPEVTQTPSHQVTQMGQEVILRCVPISNHLYFYWYRQILGQKVEFLVSFYNNEISEKSEIFDDQFSVERPDGSNFTLKIRSTKLEDSAMYFCASRGDRYINEQYFGPGTRLTVT.

The genes are TRBV5-8 and TRBJ2-7; TRBD1 might be the D (6 bases). V lost 3 bases, J lost 0 bases, and 16 bases lay in between. From germline, CDR1 is SGHTS and CDR2 YDEGEE. The CDR3 has 16 amino acids. The CDR3 nucleotides are TGTGCCAGCAGCTCGAGCCCGGGGACATTCTCCTACGAGCAGTACTTC. Its translation: CASSSSPGTFSYEQYF.

The chain is built from TRBV4-2 and TRBJ2-7; the D gene could be TRBD1 or TRBD2 (5 bases each). CDR1 and CDR2 from the germline V gene are LGHNA and YNFKEQ. This CDR3 has 12 residues. Between the trimmed V and J ends, which lost 0 bases and 8 bases, there was a span of 8 bases. The CDR3 is CASSQEGRQQYF. DNA of the CDR3: TGTGCCAGCAGCCAAGAGGGACGGCAGCAGTACTTC.

The chain has TRBV2 and TRBJ2-1, with D tentatively TRBD1 or TRBD2 (5 bases each). Looked up from germline, CDR1 is SNHLY and CDR2 is FYNNEI. The CDR3 contains 14 residues. The ends were cut back, 7 bases at V and 3 bases at J, with 13 bases in the middle. The CDR3 is CASTWDGNYNEQFF. CDR3 DNA: TGTGCCAGCACCTGGGACGGCAACTACAATGAGCAGTTCTTC.

The chain employs TRBV18 and TRBJ2-2; tentative D call: TRBD2 (5 bases). The length of the CDR3 is 15 residues. V was trimmed by 2 bases and J by 6 bases, leaving 13 bases between them. Germline lookup yields CDR1 KGHSH and CDR2 LQKENI. CDR3 amino acids: CASSPKGPGAGELFF. Here the CDR3 DNA reads TGTGCCAGCTCACCAAAGGGCCCCGGGGCCGGGGAGCTGTTTTTT.

The gene calls are TRBV4-2 and TRBJ2-1, with TRBD2 identical over 9 bases. CDR1 is LGHNA, CDR2 YNFKEQ, per germline. The CDR3 runs 16 residues. Trimming at V came to 4 bases and at J to 7 bases, leaving 11 bases not matched to a gene. The CDR3 region is CASSPRAGGSVNEQFF. The CDR3 DNA follows: TGTGCCAGCAGCCCGAGAGCGGGAGGATCCGTAAATGAGCAGTTCTTC.

The chain combines TRBV18 with TRBJ2-1; TRBD2 agrees at 14 bases. This CDR3 comprises 17 residues. CDR1 and CDR2 (germline): KGHSH, LQKENI. J lost 8 bases, V lost 3 bases, and 9 bases had no gene match. The CDR3 sequence is CASSPRLAGGPLDEQFF. In DNA form, the CDR3 reads TGTGCCAGCTCACCTAGACTAGCGGGAGGGCCATTGGATGAGCAGTTCTTC.

This chain joins TRBV14 and TRBJ2-1; 8 bases map to TRBD2. V lost 3 bases, J lost 4 bases, and 17 bases stayed unmatched. Germline V gives CDR1 SGHDN, CDR2 FVKESK. The length of the CDR3 is 19 residues. CDR3 coding DNA: TGTGCCAGCAGCCATCGGGACGTTTTAGGTAGCGGGACGTACAATGAGCAGTTCTTC. Amino acid sequence: CASSHRDVLGSGTYNEQFF.

The chain employs TRBV5-1 and TRBJ2-5; tentative D call: TRBD1 (5 bases). The CDR3 is made up of 14 amino acids. Germline V gene sequence: CDR1 SGHRS, CDR2 YFSETQ. Deletions cut 2 bases from V and 3 bases from J, with 11 bases between. This chain's CDR3 is CASSFGTGKETQYF. The CDR3, as DNA: TGCGCCAGCAGCTTCGGAACAGGAAAAGAGACCCAGTACTTC.

V usage is TRBV5-1 and J usage is TRBJ1-1; no definite D call. The CDR3 consists of 14 residues. CDR1 and CDR2 (germline): SGHRS, YFSETQ. Trimming removed 0 bases at V and 0 bases at J, with 6 bases between. CDR3 nucleotide sequence: TGCGCCAGCAGCTTGGCGCAGGTGAACACTGAAGCTTTCTTT. As protein: CASSLAQVNTEAFF.

V is TRBV28 and J is TRBJ2-7, with TRBD1 identical over 7 bases. Trimming at V came to 5 bases and at J to 0 bases, leaving 10 bases not matched to a gene. CDR3 length: 16 amino acids. Germline V gene data show CDR1 as MDHEN and CDR2 as SYDVKM. The CDR3 spells CASSRDRPSGSYEQYF. CDR3 DNA: TGTGCCAGCAGTAGGGACAGACCCTCGGGCTCCTACGAGCAGTACTTC.

CDR3 loop: CASSLESSSTDTQYF. Here the CDR3 DNA reads TGTGCCAGCAGCTTGGAATCCTCTAGCACAGATACGCAGTATTTT. This sequence joins TRBV5-4 and TRBJ2-3; D not certain. Deletions cut 0 bases from V and 0 bases from J, with 8 bases between. CDR3 length equals 15 residues. CDR1 and CDR2 from the germline V gene are SGHNT and YYREEE (reference sequence). Full variable domain (rest looked up from reference TRBV5-4 and TRBJ2-3): ETGVTQSPTHLIKTRGQQVTLRCSSQSGHNTVSWYQQALGQGPQFIFQYYREEENGRGNFPPRFSGLQFPNYSSELNVNALELDDSALYLCASSLESSSTDTQYFGPGTRLTVL.

The chain links TRBV7-9 to TRBJ1-1; possible D gene TRBD1, 5 bases. The CDR3 spans 13 residues. In germline, CDR1 is SEHNR, CDR2 FQNEAQ (reference sequence). V lost 2 bases to trimming and J lost 5 bases, with 9 bases between them. This CDR3 is CASSLQGETEAFF. CDR3 nucleotides: TGTGCCAGCAGCTTACAGGGCGAAACTGAAGCTTTCTTT.

The chain uses TRBV2 and TRBJ1-4, with a tentative D call TRBD1 (5 bases). This CDR3 is built from 14 residues. Germline V lookup: CDR1 SNHLY, CDR2 FYNNEI. Trimming took 0 bases from V and 7 from J, leaving 9 bases between them. The CDR3 reads CASSEATVGEKLFF. The CDR3 DNA is TGTGCCAGCAGTGAAGCGACAGTTGGTGAAAAACTGTTTTTT.

The chain is built from TRBV5-1 and TRBJ2-1, with TRBD1 matching over 8 bases. This CDR3 contains 14 residues. Germline values: CDR1 SGHRS, CDR2 YFSETQ. Trimming at V came to 4 bases and at J to 8 bases, leaving 8 bases not matched to a gene. The CDR3 protein is CASSTTGVGDEQFF. The CDR3, as DNA: TGCGCCAGCAGCACGACAGGGGTTGGGGATGAGCAGTTCTTC.

The V gene is TRBV11-3, the J gene TRBJ2-1, with D perhaps TRBD1 (6 bases). The germline V and J ends were trimmed by 2 bases and 4 bases, with 12 bases remaining between them. Germline CDR1 SGHNT, CDR2 YENEEA. This CDR3 comprises 15 residues. The CDR3 loop is CASSLRWGQYNEQFF. CDR3 nucleotide sequence: TGTGCCAGCAGCTTACGTTGGGGACAATACAATGAGCAGTTCTTC.

The chain couples TRBV9 to TRBJ2-1; 7 positions match TRBD2. Germline trimming cut 0 bases from V and 2 bases from J; bases unmatched to any gene: 8. Germline assignment: CDR1 SGDLS and CDR2 YYNGEE. The CDR3 totals 17 residues. The CDR3 coding sequence is TGTGCCAGCAGCGTAGAGTGGGGGGGACTTCCCTACAATGAGCAGTTCTTC. It translates to CASSVEWGGLPYNEQFF.

As regards this clone: The same CDR3 arises from other DNA sequences in this sample as well. The rearrangement links TRBV15 to TRBJ2-3, with D uncertain. The V end lost 1 base, the J end lost 3 bases, and 2 bases lay between the germline ends. From germline, CDR1 is LNHNV and CDR2 YYDKDF (reference sequence). The CDR3 spans 12 residues. Here the CDR3 DNA reads TGTGCCACCAGCAGAGGAACAGATACGCAGTATTTT. It translates to CATSRGTDTQYF.

This rearrangement joins TRBV30 to TRBJ2-7, with 8 nucleotides matching TRBD1. The junction had 10 bases not matched to a gene; V was cut back by 5 bases and J by 1 base. The CDR3 is 15 residues long. Germline CDR1 is GTSNPN and CDR2 is SVGIG (reference sequence). In DNA, the CDR3 is TGTGCCTGGGTGGGGATCGGACAGGGTTCCTACGAGCAGTACTTC. Translated: CAWVGIGQGSYEQYF.

The chain has TRBV7-2 and TRBJ2-1; a weak D match, TRBD2 (6 bases). Trimming cost V 5 bases and J 9 bases, with 14 bases left between them. The germline V gene encodes CDR1 SGHTA and CDR2 FQGNSA. The CDR3 loop spans 13 amino acids. The CDR3 region is CASSTKPGGEQFF. CDR3 nucleotide sequence: TGTGCCAGCAGCACAAAACCCGGGGGTGAGCAGTTCTTC. Full variable domain (remainder filled in from reference TRBV7-2 and TRBJ2-1): GAGVSQSPSNKVTEKGKDVELRCDPISGHTALYWYRQSLGQGLEFLIYFQGNSAPDKSGLPSDRFSAERTGGSVSTLTIQRTQQEDSAVYLCASSTKPGGEQFFGPGTRLTVL.

The rearrangement joins TRBV19 to TRBJ2-7; 10 bases fit TRBD2. Germline CDR1 reads LNHDA; CDR2 reads SQIVND (reference sequence). This CDR3 spans 15 amino acids. The trim removed 4 bases at V and 6 bases at J, leaving 9 bases unmatched. The CDR3 DNA sequence: TGTGCCAGTAGTAAACTAGCGGGATCATACGGCGAGCAGTACTTC. Encoded protein: CASSKLAGSYGEQYF.

The rearrangement links TRBV19 to TRBJ1-1, with D hard to call. This CDR3 region has 13 residues. Per the germline V gene, CDR1 is LNHDA and CDR2 is SQIVND (reference sequence). The V end was cut by 6 bases, the J end by 3 bases, with 11 bases between. The CDR3 bases are TGTGCCAGTAGACCGTTTGGAGACACTGAAGCTTTCTTT. It yields the protein CASRPFGDTEAFF.

The V and J genes are TRBV10-2 and TRBJ2-5; D may be TRBD2 (5 bases). The V end was cut by 6 bases, the J end by 0 bases, with 11 bases between. This CDR3 region has 14 residues. Germline values: CDR1 WSHSY, CDR2 SAAADI. The CDR3 nucleotides read TGCGCCAGCAGGCCGCGGGTGTACCAAGAGACCCAGTACTTC. Protein: CASRPRVYQETQYF.

The chain employs TRBV28 and TRBJ2-7; perhaps D is TRBD1 or TRBD2 (6 bases each). V was clipped by 4 bases and J by 3 bases, with 16 bases between them. The germline V gene has CDR1 MDHEN and CDR2 SYDVKM. The CDR3 has 15 residues. CDR3 loop: CASSSAGVGGYEQYF. As DNA, the CDR3 is TGTGCCAGCAGTTCCGCAGGGGTCGGGGGCTACGAGCAGTACTTC.

This chain uses TRBV5-5 with TRBJ2-5; D might be TRBD1 or TRBD2, each matching 5 bases. Trimming cost V 1 base and J 5 bases, with 15 bases left between them. Germline values: CDR1 SGHKS, CDR2 YYEKEE (reference sequence). The CDR3 runs 15 residues. The CDR3: CASSLLGTAGETQYF. DNA for the CDR3: TGTGCCAGCAGCTTGTTGGGGACCGCCGGTGAGACCCAGTACTTC. Based on the CDR3 plus reference TRBV5-5 and TRBJ2-5, the full variable domain is DAGVTQSPTHLIKTRGQQVTLRCSPISGHKSVSWYQQVLGQGPQFIFQYYEKEERGRGNFPDRFSARQFPNYSSELNVNALLLGDSALYLCASSLLGTAGETQYFGPGTRLLVL.

This chain connects TRBV29-1 to TRBJ2-7, with a tentative D call TRBD2 (5 bases). The V end was cut by 0 bases, the J end by 5 bases, with 14 bases between. CDR1 is SQVTM and CDR2 is ANQGSEA in the germline V gene. The CDR3 spans 14 residues. CDR3 DNA: TGCAGCGTTGAAGATCCGGCCCGGCGGGACGAGCAGTACTTC. Its protein is CSVEDPARRDEQYF.